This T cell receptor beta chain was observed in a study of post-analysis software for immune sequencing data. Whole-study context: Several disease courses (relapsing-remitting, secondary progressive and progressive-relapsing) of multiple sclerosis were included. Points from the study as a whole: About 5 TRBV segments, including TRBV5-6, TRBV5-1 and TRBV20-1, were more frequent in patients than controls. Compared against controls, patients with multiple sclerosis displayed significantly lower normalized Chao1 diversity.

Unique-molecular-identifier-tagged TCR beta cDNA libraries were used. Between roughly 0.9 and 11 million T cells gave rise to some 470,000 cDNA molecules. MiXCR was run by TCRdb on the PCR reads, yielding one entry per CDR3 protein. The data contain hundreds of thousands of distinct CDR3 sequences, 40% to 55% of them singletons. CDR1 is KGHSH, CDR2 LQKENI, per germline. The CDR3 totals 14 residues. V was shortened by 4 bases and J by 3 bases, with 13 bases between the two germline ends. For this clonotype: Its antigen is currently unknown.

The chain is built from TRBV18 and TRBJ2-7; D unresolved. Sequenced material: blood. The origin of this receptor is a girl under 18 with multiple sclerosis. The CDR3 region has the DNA TGTGCCAGCTCACTTTTCCCCCGGGTCTACGAGCAGTACTTC. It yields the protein CASSLFPRVYEQYF.